This TCR beta chain was profiled in a study of T cells in Graves' hyperthyroidism and ophthalmopathy. Findings and caveats of the study: Among thyroid clonotypes expanded above 0.001, most also appeared in blood.

It was RNA transcripts that yielded the amplified TCR beta CDR3 regions. RT-PCR in the first round (using the HTBI primer set) targeted the TCR CDR3. In TCRdb, the multiplex PCR reads were re-called with MiXCR into one record per CDR3 protein. The data show approximately 640,000 distinct CDR3 sequences, 40% to 55% seen once. The study left out patients who had uncontrolled infection, other autoimmune disease, pregnancy or lactation. About this clonotype itself: Its antigen is unidentified. At one boundary the junction diverges from the germline segment, which might be a read error.

Sequencing was done on a sample of peripheral blood or thyroid tissue (not recorded which). The TCR comes from an adult man with Graves' disease, either hyperthyroidism or ophthalmopathy (not recorded which).

This CDR3 reads CASSQTGGLFF. The CDR3, as DNA: TGTGCCAGCAGCCAAACCGGGGGGCTGTTTTTT. The chain employs TRBV7-9 and TRBJ2-2; D perhaps matches TRBD2 (6 bases). This CDR3 contains 11 residues. The germline CDR1 and CDR2 sequences are SEHNR and FQNEAQ (reference sequence).